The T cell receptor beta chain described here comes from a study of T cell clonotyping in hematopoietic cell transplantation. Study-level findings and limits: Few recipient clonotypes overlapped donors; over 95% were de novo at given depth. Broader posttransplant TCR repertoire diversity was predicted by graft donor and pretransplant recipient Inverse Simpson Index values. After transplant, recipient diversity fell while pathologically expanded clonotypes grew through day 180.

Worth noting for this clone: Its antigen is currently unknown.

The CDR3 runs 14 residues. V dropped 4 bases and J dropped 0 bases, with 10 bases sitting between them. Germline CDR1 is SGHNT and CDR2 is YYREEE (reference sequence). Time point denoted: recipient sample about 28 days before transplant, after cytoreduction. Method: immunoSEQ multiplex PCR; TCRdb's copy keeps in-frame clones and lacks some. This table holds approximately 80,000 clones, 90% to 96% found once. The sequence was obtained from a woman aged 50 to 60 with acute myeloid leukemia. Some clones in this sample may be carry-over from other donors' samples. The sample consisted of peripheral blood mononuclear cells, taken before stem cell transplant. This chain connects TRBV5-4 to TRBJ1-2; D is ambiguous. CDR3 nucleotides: TGTGCCAGCAGCGGCCGGACCCCTAACTATGGCTACACCTTC. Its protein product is CASSGRTPNYGYTF.